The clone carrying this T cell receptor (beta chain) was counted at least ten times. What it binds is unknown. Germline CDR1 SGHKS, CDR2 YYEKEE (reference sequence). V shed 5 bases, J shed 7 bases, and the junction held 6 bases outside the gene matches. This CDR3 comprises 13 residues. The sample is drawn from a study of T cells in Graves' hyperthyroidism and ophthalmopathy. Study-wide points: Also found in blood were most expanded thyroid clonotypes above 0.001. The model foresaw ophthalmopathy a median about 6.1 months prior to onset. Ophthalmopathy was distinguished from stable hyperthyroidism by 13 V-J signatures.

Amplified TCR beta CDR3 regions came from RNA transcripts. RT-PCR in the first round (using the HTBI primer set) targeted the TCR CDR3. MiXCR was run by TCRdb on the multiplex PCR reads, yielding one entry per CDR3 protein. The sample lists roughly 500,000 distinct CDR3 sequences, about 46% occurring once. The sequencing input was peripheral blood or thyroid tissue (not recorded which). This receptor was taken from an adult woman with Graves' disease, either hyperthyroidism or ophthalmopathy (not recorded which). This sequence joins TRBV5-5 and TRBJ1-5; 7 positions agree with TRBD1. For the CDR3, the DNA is TGTGCCAGCAGTACTACAGGGGAGCAGCCCCAGCATTTT. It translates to CASSTTGEQPQHF.